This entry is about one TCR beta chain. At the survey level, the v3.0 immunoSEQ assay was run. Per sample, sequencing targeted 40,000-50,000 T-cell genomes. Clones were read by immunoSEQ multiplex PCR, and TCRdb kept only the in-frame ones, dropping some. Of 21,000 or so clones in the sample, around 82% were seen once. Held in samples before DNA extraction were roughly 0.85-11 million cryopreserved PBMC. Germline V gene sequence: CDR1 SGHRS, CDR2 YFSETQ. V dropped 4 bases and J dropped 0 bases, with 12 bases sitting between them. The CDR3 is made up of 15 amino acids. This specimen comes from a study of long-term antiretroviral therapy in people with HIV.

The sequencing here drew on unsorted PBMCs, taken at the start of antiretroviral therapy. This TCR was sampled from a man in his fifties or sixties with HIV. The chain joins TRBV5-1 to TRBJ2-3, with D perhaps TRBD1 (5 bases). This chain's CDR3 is CASSHIQGSTDTQYF. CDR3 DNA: TGCGCCAGCAGCCATATTCAGGGAAGCACAGATACGCAGTATTTT.